The clone carrying this T cell receptor (beta chain) was detected once. The sample belongs to a study of blood T cell repertoires in COVID-19. Study-wide background: Sites across the United States, Italy and Spain contributed samples from acute and convalescent COVID-19. T cells, B-cell-depleted T cells, or PBMCs supplied cDNA or gDNA.

There are 15 residues in the CDR3. The V gene end was trimmed by 7 bases and the J gene end by 12 bases; junction bases not matched to a gene: 17. Authors' processing steps: Amplification from reference gene primers served as the basis for estimated nucleated cell counts. Libraries were prepared by immunoSEQ multiplex PCR; TCRdb keeps only in-frame clonotypes and omits some of them. V, J and clone size were drawn from that table, and D and trimming were deduced from the DNA. The profile shows approximately 220,000 clones, more than 80% of them singletons. Sequencing input: peripheral blood. The chain uses TRBV23-1 and TRBJ1-4, with 7 nucleotides matching TRBD1. TRBV23-1 counts as an open reading frame of uncertain function. The receptor's source is a woman over 75 with acute or convalescent COVID-19. The CDR3 reads CASTPQGGLLGELFF. CDR3 bases: TGCGCCAGCACTCCCCAGGGGGGTTTGCTGGGGGAACTGTTTTTT.